These 3 T cell receptor beta chains share one sample of origin, sequenced in a study of blood T cell repertoires in COVID-19. Repertoires were generated with immunoSEQ multiplex PCR, while TCRdb's copy carries only in-frame clones and drops some. The table has roughly 250,000 clones, around 83% seen once. The sample was peripheral blood. The receptors originated from a man in his forties with active or convalescent COVID-19.

The chain couples TRBV5-1 to TRBJ1-2; 9 bases are shared with TRBD1. The CDR3 runs 14 residues. J gave up 6 bases and V 2 bases, and 5 bases lay outside the gene matches. Germline assignment: CDR1 SGHRS and CDR2 YFSETQ. CDR3 loop: CASSFQQGADGYTF. The CDR3 nucleotides read TGCGCCAGCAGCTTCCAACAGGGGGCGGATGGCTACACCTTC.

The chain carries TRBV20-1 and TRBJ1-5; D ambiguous. V lost 3 bases to trimming and J lost 0 bases, with 6 bases between them. Germline lookup yields CDR1 DFQATT and CDR2 SNEGSKA (reference sequence). The CDR3 loop spans 13 amino acids. CDR3 coding DNA: TGCAGTGCTAGTCACTCTAGCAATCAGCCCCAGCATTTT. It yields the protein CSASHSSNQPQHF.

V is TRBV27 and J is TRBJ1-2; D is unclear. Germline CDR1 MNHEY, CDR2 SMNVEV (reference sequence). V lost 2 bases and J lost 8, with 12 bases in between. This CDR3 is built from 13 residues. Written as DNA, the CDR3 is TGTGCCAGCAGTTTAATCGGGGAGTCGGGCTACACCTTC. Translated, it gives CASSLIGESGYTF.